This T cell receptor (beta chain) appears in the sequencing data of a study of blood T cell repertoires in COVID-19 (dated by TCRdb to the early 2020s). Broadly, across the study: Collaborator samples came from the United States, Italy and Spain and covered acute and convalescent phases of COVID-19. The prospective study material was composed of cDNA or gDNA derived from T cells, B-cell-depleted T cells, or PBMCs. Deeply sampled blood TCRbeta repertoires from subjects exposed to, actively infected with, or recovered from COVID-19 were included in the dataset. The repertoires were released in a freely available public database intended as a resource for research on the immune response to SARS-CoV-2. Samples came from the ongoing ImmuneRACE study (first 160 participants) plus 1,254 subjects from 6 global collaborators. The sample metadata nearly always contained a de-identified subject ID, COVID-19 status, age in years and sex. Where HLA class I and class II types were available, the types were taken from metadata supplied by the sample provider, not from assay-based typing.

Participants in the prospective study were enrolled through a virtual design, were aged roughly 18 to 95 years, and lived in roughly 24 United States geographic areas. In the prospective study, participants were assigned to cohorts based on the clinical history participants reported in a screening survey and a study questionnaire. For ImmuneRACE Cohort 3, a participant was defined as recovered based on two consecutive negative NP/OP PCR tests, clearance by a healthcare professional, or resolution of symptoms. Each participant in the prospective study had whole blood, serum and a nasopharyngeal or oropharyngeal swab collected by mobile phlebotomists. Additional blood draws and questionnaires over a 2-month period could optionally be provided by prospective study participants. Before DNA extraction, prospective study blood samples were shipped either frozen or at room temperature. From its cysteine to its phenylalanine, the CDR3 spans 14 amino acids. The entry retains the CDR3 DNA only, 42 bases that are in frame from base 1. V is pared back by 5 bases and J by 2 bases, with 9 bases lying between the germline termini. CDR1 and CDR2 are read off the germline V gene as KGHDR and SFDVKD.

This clone was found a few times. Which antigen it targets is not known. No clone much larger than this one lies a single base away; base qualities are absent. Points the paper makes about the study in general: How much clinical and demographic metadata was included differed by source and by participant, and the metadata was provided uncurated.

The immunoSEQ Assay, a bias-controlled multiplex PCR, was used to amplify TCRbeta CDR3 regions from genomic DNA. As for the original processing: The number of nucleated cells in each sample was estimated from the amplification of reference gene primers within the assay. To quantify the absolute abundance of each unique TCRbeta CDR3 rearrangement, sequence reads were collapsed and filtered. Productive Simpson clonality was computed per sample as the square root of Simpson's diversity index over productive rearrangements. As stored in TCRdb, this immuneACCESS dataset retains in-frame rearrangements with V and J assigned. A fraction of the clones does not appear; measured against another copy, unresolved V genes explain less than half of the discrepancy, and the remainder lacks a known reason. D and trimming were read from the DNA, whereas the V and J calls and clone size are those reported in that table. The sample contains a few hundred thousand clones, about four fifths of them found a single time. The ten largest account for around 5.1% of the sample.

The sequencing sample was made of PBMCs or T cells enriched from blood (not recorded which). Here the chain combines TRBV24-1 and TRBJ1-5; the D region possibly corresponds to TRBD1 (6 bases align). The clonotype was recovered from a woman aged 45-60 years who had recovered from COVID-19. CDR3 reads: CATSGGGGNQPQHF. The base sequence is TGTGCCACCAGTGGTGGGGGCGGCAATCAGCCCCAGCATTTT.